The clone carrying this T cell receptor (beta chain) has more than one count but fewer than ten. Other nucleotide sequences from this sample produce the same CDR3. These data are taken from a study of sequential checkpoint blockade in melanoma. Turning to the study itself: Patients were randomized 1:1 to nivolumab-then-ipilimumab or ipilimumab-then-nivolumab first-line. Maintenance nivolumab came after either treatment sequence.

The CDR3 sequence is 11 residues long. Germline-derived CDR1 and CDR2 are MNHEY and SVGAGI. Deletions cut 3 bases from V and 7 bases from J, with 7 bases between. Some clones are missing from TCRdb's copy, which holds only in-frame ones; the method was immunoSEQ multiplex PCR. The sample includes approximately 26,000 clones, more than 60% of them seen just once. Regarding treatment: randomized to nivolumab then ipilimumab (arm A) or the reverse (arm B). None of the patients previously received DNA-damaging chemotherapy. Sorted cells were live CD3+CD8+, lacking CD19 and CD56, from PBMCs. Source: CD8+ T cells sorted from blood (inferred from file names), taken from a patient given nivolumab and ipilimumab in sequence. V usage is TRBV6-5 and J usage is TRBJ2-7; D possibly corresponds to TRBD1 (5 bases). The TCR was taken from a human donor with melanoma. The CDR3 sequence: CASSYSGEQYF. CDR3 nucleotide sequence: TGTGCCAGCAGTTATTCAGGGGAGCAGTACTTC.